The clone carrying this TCR beta chain occurred once. This CDR3 has 15 residues. Trimming cost V 3 bases and J 0 bases; bases outside gene matches: 3. Germline V CDR1 and CDR2: SEHNR, FQNEAQ (reference sequence). This record comes from a study of CD8 T cells in ankylosing spondylitis. TCRdb re-derived calls from the 5' RACE reads in MiXCR, one entry per CDR3 protein. The data show over 150,000 distinct CDR3 sequences, with 15% to 20% seen just once and around 4.1% held by the top ten. This receptor was taken from a male donor aged 5-29 years with ankylosing spondylitis or in good health (not recorded which). The chain carries TRBV7-9 and TRBJ2-3, with 7 bases fitting TRBD1. The sequenced sample was blood, either unsorted or a sorted T cell fraction (not recorded which). CDR3 protein: CASSFDRASTDTQYF. The CDR3, as DNA: TGTGCCAGCAGCTTTGACAGGGCGAGCACAGATACGCAGTATTTT.